These 20 T cell receptor beta chains were sequenced from one sample in a study of T cells in women clearing cervical HPV infection. Assay: immunoSEQ multiplex PCR; the TCRdb copy retains only in-frame clones and omits some. The sample holds under 45,000 clones. Sequences were obtained from blood buffy coat. The origin of the receptors is a woman between 18 and 70 years old with a cervical HPV16 infection that either progressed to CIN3+ or cleared (not recorded which).

A remark on this clone: The sequenced fragment ends 3 residues before the CDR3 boundary, so the rest is inferred from the germline J gene. This sequence joins TRBV7-2 and TRBJ2-3; 10 bases agree with TRBD2. The length of the CDR3 is 15 residues. Germline V CDR1 and CDR2: SGHTA, FQGNSA. J lost 1 base, V lost 5 bases, and 3 bases had no gene match. The CDR3 bases that were read are TGTGCCAGCAGCAAAGCGGGAGGGGGCACAGATACG. Translating gives CASSKAGGGTDT. The full CDR3 sequence reads CASSKAGGGTDTQYF. The full variable domain, completed using reference TRBV7-2 and TRBJ2-3, is GAGVSQSPSNKVTEKGKDVELRCDPISGHTALYWYRQSLGQGLEFLIYFQGNSAPDKSGLPSDRFSAERTGGSVSTLTIQRTQQEDSAVYLCASSKAGGGTDTQYFGPGTRLTVL.

Comment on this clone: The CDR3 goes on 3 residues after the read ends, and that part is filled in from the germline J gene. This chain links TRBV6-2 or TRBV6-3 with TRBJ2-1; tentative D call: TRBD2 (6 bases). The germline V gene encodes CDR1 MNHEY and CDR2 SVGEGT. This CDR3 region has 17 residues. The ends were cut back, 4 bases at V and 5 bases at J, with 21 bases in the middle. The sequenced part of the CDR3 DNA is TGTGCCAGCAGTTCCCTTCACACTGCGGGGCTTCACAATGAG. Its protein product is CASSSLHTAGLHNE. The entire CDR3 protein reads CASSSLHTAGLHNEQFF.

CDR3 DNA (partial): TGTGCCAGCACCCCGACTGGCTCCTACGAG. Its translation is CASTPTGSYE. The entire CDR3 protein reads CASTPTGSYEQYF. The genes are TRBV6-2 or TRBV6-3 and TRBJ2-7, with unresolved D. Coverage ceases 3 residues before the CDR3 finishes, and the germline J gene fills in the end. Between the trimmed V and J ends, which lost 7 bases and 0 bases, there was a span of 10 bases. The CDR3 loop spans 13 amino acids. Germline lookup yields CDR1 MNHEY and CDR2 SVGEGT.

A note on this clone: The CDR3 is cut off 3 residues early in the read; its end comes from the germline J gene. V and J are TRBV19 and TRBJ2-3, with TRBD2 matching 7 bases. The CDR3 has 14 residues. Germline CDR1 reads LNHDA; CDR2 reads SQIVND (reference sequence). The V and J ends lost 5 bases and 2 bases, in that order; junction bases with no gene match: 4. The part of the CDR3 DNA that was read is TGTGCCAGTAGTCTAAGGGACTACACAGATACG. It is translated as CASSLRDYTDT. The CDR3, in full, reads CASSLRDYTDTQYF. Drawing the rest from reference TRBV19 and TRBJ2-3, the complete variable domain is DGGITQSPKYLFRKEGQNVTLSCEQNLNHDAMYWYRQDPGQGLRLIYYSQIVNDFQKGDIAEGYSVSREKKESFPLTVTSAQKNPTAFYLCASSLRDYTDTQYFGPGTRLTVL.

Details on this clone: The read ends 3 residues shy of where the CDR3 ends; the end is completed using the germline J gene. This rearrangement joins TRBV5-1 to TRBJ2-7; perhaps TRBD2 as D (5 bases). Trimming removed 0 bases at V and 3 bases at J, with 13 bases between. Germline CDR1 SGHRS, CDR2 YFSETQ. This CDR3 is 15 amino acids long. This chain's CDR3 is CASSLGGLRNYEQYF. The sequenced CDR3 bases are TGCGCCAGCAGCTTGGGCGGGCTAAGAAACTACGAG. The full variable domain, rest sourced from reference TRBV5-1 and TRBJ2-7, is KAGVTQTPRYLIKTRGQQVTLSCSPISGHRSVSWYQQTPGQGLQFLFEYFSETQRNKGNFPGRFSGRQFSNSRSEMNVSTLELGDSALYLCASSLGGLRNYEQYFGPGTRLTVT.

The CDR3 DNA, read in part, is TGTGCCATCAGTCCCGGGACTGAAGAGACC. It specifies CAISPGTEET. The CDR3, in full, reads CAISPGTEETQYF. This chain uses TRBV10-3 with TRBJ2-5; D possibly corresponds to TRBD2 (6 bases). The sequenced fragment ends 3 residues before the CDR3 boundary, so the rest is inferred from the germline J gene. V lost 5 bases to trimming and J lost 3 bases, with 10 bases between them. The germline V gene has CDR1 ENHRY and CDR2 SYGVKD. This CDR3 spans 13 amino acids.

A note on this clone: The read falls 3 residues short of the CDR3 end, and the missing part is taken from the germline J gene. The chain is built from TRBV7-9 and TRBJ1-1; 8 positions match TRBD1. V lost 7 bases to trimming and J lost 0 bases; unmatched junction nucleotides: 1. The CDR3 runs to 13 residues. Germline values: CDR1 SEHNR, CDR2 FQNEAQ (reference sequence). The part of the CDR3 DNA that was read is TGTGCCAGCAACAGGGGGGTGAACACTGAA. This gives the protein CASNRGVNTE. The whole CDR3 reads CASNRGVNTEAFF.

A note on this clone: The sequence runs out 3 residues before the end of the CDR3; the remainder is reconstructed from the germline J gene. The chain carries TRBV5-1 and TRBJ2-7, with TRBD2 as a possible D gene (6 bases). Germline-derived CDR1 and CDR2 are SGHRS and YFSETQ. This CDR3 region has 14 residues. The V and J ends lost 0 bases and 0 bases respectively, with 7 bases between them. The CDR3 bases that were read are TGCGCCAGCAGCTTGGGGGGGGTCTCCTACGAG. Protein: CASSLGGVSYE. The whole CDR3 is CASSLGGVSYEQYF.

Notes on this clone: The read comes to an end 3 residues before the CDR3 does, leaving the germline J gene to fill in the end. The gene calls are TRBV6-2 or TRBV6-3 and TRBJ1-5; the D gene is possibly TRBD1 (5 bases). This CDR3 has 14 residues. CDR1 is MNHEY and CDR2 is SVGEGT in the germline V gene. The sequenced CDR3 bases are TGTGCCAGCAGCCCCGGCGTAAGGGACTACCCC. Translating it yields CASSPGVRDYP. The full-length CDR3 reads as CASSPGVRDYPQHF.

Note on this clone: Coverage ceases 3 residues before the CDR3 finishes, and the germline J gene fills in the end. The chain is built from TRBV2 and TRBJ1-4; 8 nucleotides match TRBD1. The CDR3 runs 15 residues. The J segment lost 6 bases and the V segment lost 5 bases, leaving 8 bases of the junction unmatched. CDR1 is SNHLY, CDR2 FYNNEI, per germline. The CDR3 DNA, read in part, is TGTGCCAGCAGTTTACCAGGGGGCGCAGATGAAAAA. Encoded protein: CASSLPGGADEK. The whole CDR3 is CASSLPGGADEKLFF.

Turning to this clone: The read ends 3 residues early relative to the CDR3; the germline J gene fills the gap. This rearrangement joins TRBV20-1 to TRBJ2-5, with TRBD2 matching over 8 bases. The trim removed 3 bases at V and 4 bases at J, leaving 13 bases unmatched. The CDR3 consists of 16 residues. The germline V gene has CDR1 DFQATT and CDR2 SNEGSKA (reference sequence). The sequenced part of the CDR3 DNA is TGCAGTGCTAGTAAGGTTTCGGGGGGGCCAGGAGAGACC. Its translation: CSASKVSGGPGET. The entire CDR3 protein is CSASKVSGGPGETQYF.

As for this clone: The CDR3 goes on 3 residues after the read ends, and that part is filled in from the germline J gene. The genes are TRBV6-2 or TRBV6-3 and TRBJ2-1, with TRBD1 matching 8 bases. Trimming at V came to 5 bases and at J to 0 bases, leaving 3 bases not matched to a gene. This CDR3 is built from 15 residues. Germline-derived CDR1 and CDR2 are MNHEY and SVGEGT. This chain's CDR3 is CASSGQGASYNEQFF. Incomplete CDR3 DNA: TGTGCCAGCAGTGGGCAGGGGGCCTCCTACAATGAG.

Comments on this clone: The CDR3 end lies 3 residues beyond the end of the read and is filled in from the germline J gene. This chain uses TRBV6-2 or TRBV6-3 with TRBJ1-5; a possible D gene is TRBD1 (6 bases). The CDR3 is 14 amino acids. Trimming shortened V by 8 bases and J by 4 bases, and 15 bases separated the two germline ends. The germline V gene has CDR1 MNHEY and CDR2 SVGEGT. CDR3 in amino acids: CASAVMGANQPQHF. Partial CDR3 DNA: TGTGCCAGCGCGGTGATGGGGGCTAATCAGCCC.

About this clone: The CDR3 end falls 3 residues outside the read, so it is completed with the germline J gene. The V call is TRBV7-3, the J call TRBJ2-1, with TRBD2 matching 8 bases. V was pared by 2 bases and J by 3 bases, with 6 bases of the junction left unmatched. This CDR3 contains 16 residues. Per germline, CDR1 SGHTA and CDR2 FQGTGA. CDR3 residues: CASSLFPGGLYNEQFF. The sequenced CDR3 bases are TGTGCCAGCAGCTTATTTCCGGGGGGGCTCTACAATGAG.

As concerns this clone: The CDR3 end is not reached by the read, which stops 3 residues before it; the germline J gene fills it in. The chain has TRBV30 and TRBJ2-7; TRBD2 agrees at 8 bases. Germline V lookup: CDR1 GTSNPN, CDR2 SVGIG (reference sequence). Losses at the gene ends were 6 bases for V and 0 bases for J; bases not matched to a gene: 7. The CDR3 contains 14 residues. CDR3 bases read: TGTGCCTGCGGGACTAGTCTTGACTCCTACGAG. It specifies CACGTSLDSYE. The CDR3 in its entirety is CACGTSLDSYEQYF.

In the case of this clone: The read finishes 3 residues shy of the CDR3 end, and the germline J gene is used to complete it. The rearrangement joins TRBV7-9 to TRBJ1-1; tentative D call: TRBD1 (6 bases). The CDR3 extends over 14 amino acids. Per the germline V gene, CDR1 is SEHNR and CDR2 is FQNEAQ (reference sequence). With 1 base removed from V and 5 bases from J, the gap between germline ends came to 11 bases. The sequenced part of the CDR3 DNA is TGTGCCAGCAGCTTAGAGGGCCAGGGGACTGAA. Its translation is CASSLEGQGTE. From start to end, the CDR3 is CASSLEGQGTEAFF.

About this clone: With the read ending 3 residues before the CDR3 end, the germline J gene is used to fill in that end. The V gene is TRBV6-1, the J gene TRBJ1-1; D is unclear. Germline-derived CDR1 and CDR2 are MNHNS and SASEGT. Between the trimmed V and J ends, which lost 2 bases and 1 base, there was a span of 11 bases. This CDR3 spans 15 amino acids. The DNA read from the CDR3 is TGTGCCAGCAGTGAATATGAGGGTACGAACACTGAA. Translating gives CASSEYEGTNTE. The whole CDR3 region reads CASSEYEGTNTEAFF.

Comments on this clone: The sequence runs out 3 residues before the end of the CDR3; the remainder is reconstructed from the germline J gene. The chain recombines TRBV18 with TRBJ1-2, with D perhaps TRBD1 (5 bases). CDR3 length: 15 amino acids. V was shortened by 0 bases and J by 7 bases, with 15 bases between the two germline ends. Germline V gene data show CDR1 as KGHSH and CDR2 as LQKENI. The CDR3 DNA, read in part, is TGTGCCAGCTCACCACCCACCTCACAGGCGAGTGGC. This translates into CASSPPTSQASG. The CDR3 reads in full as CASSPPTSQASGYTF.

The part of the CDR3 DNA that was read is TGTGCCAGCAGCTTAGTACAGACG. This gives the protein CASSLVQT. From start to end, the CDR3 is CASSLVQTQYF. The genes are TRBV7-2 and TRBJ2-3; D unresolved. The CDR3 goes on 3 residues after the read ends, and that part is filled in from the germline J gene. The CDR3 covers 11 residues. The germline V gene encodes CDR1 SGHTA and CDR2 FQGNSA.

About this clone: The read ends 3 residues early relative to the CDR3; the germline J gene fills the gap. The J gene is TRBJ2-4, the V gene TRBV19, with 7 bases aligning to TRBD1. V dropped 6 bases and J dropped 6; count of bases not matched to a gene: 5. Germline V gene sequence: CDR1 LNHDA, CDR2 SQIVND (reference sequence). The CDR3 contains 13 residues. The CDR3 reads CASRGTEGNIQYF. Partial CDR3 DNA: TGTGCCAGTAGGGGGACAGAGGGAAACATT.